The 22 T cell receptor beta chains below come from one sample, sequenced in a study of shared clonotypes between healthy human individuals. Assay: immunoSEQ multiplex PCR; the TCRdb copy retains only in-frame clones and omits some. The data contain 2.5 million or so clones, 85% to 95% of them singletons. Material for sequencing was naive CD4+ T cells sorted from blood. Subset meaning: CD45RA+ positively selected. These receptors originate from a man between 18 and 29 years old in good health.

J is TRBJ1-1 and V is TRBV10-3; TRBD1 is a possible D gene (6 bases). This CDR3 is built from 13 residues. V lost 7 bases to trimming and J lost 4 bases, with 13 bases between them. Germline V gene sequence: CDR1 ENHRY, CDR2 SYGVKD. CDR3 sequence reads: CAITQGGGTEAFF. Written as DNA, the CDR3 is TGTGCCATCACCCAAGGAGGGGGCACTGAAGCTTTCTTT.

The chain employs TRBV6-6 and TRBJ2-3; D unclear. Between the trimmed V and J ends, which lost 4 bases and 3 bases, there was a span of 14 bases. The CDR3 is 15 amino acids. The germline V gene encodes CDR1 MNHNY and CDR2 SVGAGI (reference sequence). CDR3 sequence: CASSSILSGTDTQYF. For the CDR3, the DNA is TGTGCCAGCAGTTCGATCCTGTCTGGAACAGATACGCAGTATTTT.

The rearrangement uses TRBV9 and TRBJ2-2; perhaps TRBD1 as D (5 bases). Trimming removed 4 bases from V and 0 bases from J, with 13 bases in between. Germline CDR1 and CDR2: SGDLS and YYNGEE. The CDR3 loop spans 16 amino acids. CDR3 sequence: CASSPKGPANTGELFF. The CDR3 nucleotides read TGTGCCAGCAGCCCGAAGGGGCCCGCGAACACCGGGGAGCTGTTTTTT.

V usage is TRBV7-2 and J usage is TRBJ2-2; 7 bases match TRBD1. Germline V CDR1 and CDR2: SGHTA, FQGNSA. The CDR3 sequence is 15 residues long. V trimming: 5 bases; J trimming: 6 bases; junction bases outside the gene matches: 9. The CDR3 DNA is TGTGCCAGCAGCGCAGGGGGTTTTGGTCCCGGGGAGCTGTTTTTT. Translation gives CASSAGGFGPGELFF.

As concerns this clone: Other DNA sequences within the sample encode an identical CDR3. The chain employs TRBV25-1 and TRBJ2-7, with a tentative D call TRBD1 (6 bases). Per germline, CDR1 MGHDK and CDR2 SYGVNS. This CDR3 has 13 amino acids. V lost 1 base and J lost 6, with 10 bases in between. The CDR3 DNA reads TGTGCCAGCAGTGAATTAGGGGGATCCGAGCAGTACTTC. Encoded protein: CASSELGGSEQYF.

The V gene is TRBV6-1, the J gene TRBJ2-5, with 8 bases matching TRBD2. The germline V gene encodes CDR1 MNHNS and CDR2 SASEGT. The CDR3 is made up of 15 amino acids. After removal of 2 bases from V and 2 bases from J, the junction contained 4 bases not matched to a gene. The CDR3 region has the DNA TGTGCCAGCAGTGAACTAGCGGGTCGACAAGAGACCCAGTACTTC. Protein: CASSELAGRQETQYF.

This rearrangement joins TRBV11-2 to TRBJ2-1, with 9 bases identical to TRBD2. Germline V CDR1 and CDR2: SGHAT, FQNNGV. Trimming removed 5 bases from V and 4 bases from J; junction bases left unmatched: 9. The CDR3 is 16 amino acids. This CDR3 is CASSPRIAGEYNEQFF. For the CDR3, the DNA is TGTGCCAGCAGCCCCAGGATAGCGGGGGAGTACAATGAGCAGTTCTTC.

Only a few counts were recorded for this clone. The chain combines TRBV28 with TRBJ2-1; 8 bases agree with TRBD2. CDR1 MDHEN and CDR2 SYDVKM come from the germline V gene. The trim removed 3 bases at V and 6 bases at J, leaving 1 base unmatched. The CDR3 length is 13 residues. DNA for the CDR3: TGTGCCAGCAGTTTTAGCGGGGTCAATGAGCAGTTCTTC. Residues: CASSFSGVNEQFF. Full variable domain (outside the CDR3, taken from reference TRBV28 and TRBJ2-1): DVKVTQSSRYLVKRTGEKVFLECVQDMDHENMFWYRQDPGLGLRLIYFSYDVKMKEKGDIPEGYSVSREKKERFSLILESASTNQTSMYLCASSFSGVNEQFFGPGTRLTVL.

The V and J genes are TRBV6-1 and TRBJ1-4; weak D call: TRBD1 (6 bases). CDR1 MNHNS and CDR2 SASEGT come from the germline V gene. Trimming stripped 1 base from V and 8 bases from J, with 14 bases between. This CDR3 has 15 residues. DNA of the CDR3: TGTGCCAGCAGTGAAGTCAGACAGAGGGGGGAAAAACTGTTTTTT. Translating gives CASSEVRQRGEKLFF.

The J gene is TRBJ2-2, the V gene TRBV9; 13 positions agree with TRBD2. The CDR3 has 18 residues. The trim removed 2 bases at V and 6 bases at J, leaving 10 bases unmatched. Germline V gives CDR1 SGDLS, CDR2 YYNGEE. CDR3 loop: CASSVGLAGKSGAGELFF. The CDR3 DNA sequence: TGTGCCAGCAGCGTGGGACTAGCGGGAAAGTCTGGCGCCGGGGAGCTGTTTTTT.

The chain joins TRBV5-1 to TRBJ2-7; 8 nucleotides agree with TRBD1. Germline V gene lookup returns CDR1 SGHRS and CDR2 YFSETQ. Germline trimming cut 0 bases from V and 4 bases from J; bases unmatched to any gene: 6. This CDR3 region has 15 residues. The CDR3 region is CASSLGQGAWYEQYF. The CDR3 region has the DNA TGCGCCAGCAGCTTGGGCCAGGGGGCATGGTACGAGCAGTACTTC.

This clone was counted once. Other DNA sequences in the same sample also yield this CDR3. The chain recombines TRBV19 with TRBJ1-1; TRBD1 might be the D (5 bases). V was pared by 3 bases and J by 1 base, with 9 bases between. Germline CDR1 LNHDA, CDR2 SQIVND (reference sequence). The CDR3 has 14 residues. The CDR3 region has the DNA TGTGCCAGTAGTATTCAGGGAGGGAACACTGAAGCTTTCTTT. It codes for CASSIQGGNTEAFF.

The chain has TRBV28 and TRBJ1-5, with no clear D. There are 15 residues in the CDR3. The ends were cut back, 7 bases at V and 0 bases at J, with 13 bases in the middle. Looked up from germline, CDR1 is MDHEN and CDR2 is SYDVKM. DNA of the CDR3: TGTGCCAGCACCTTGAGCGTGCTTAGCAATCAGCCCCAGCATTTT. Protein: CASTLSVLSNQPQHF.

Notes on this clone: At the DNA level, this CDR3 is encoded by other sequences in the same sample as well. The genes are TRBV7-2 and TRBJ2-5, with 11 bases lining up with TRBD2. The J segment lost 1 base and the V segment lost 4 bases, leaving 5 bases of the junction unmatched. The germline CDR1 and CDR2 sequences are SGHTA and FQGNSA. The CDR3 covers 16 residues. CDR3 region: CASSSGLAGTQETQYF. CDR3 coding DNA: TGTGCCAGCAGCTCCGGACTAGCGGGTACCCAAGAGACCCAGTACTTC.

V and J are TRBV7-2 and TRBJ2-1; D perhaps matches TRBD2 (5 bases). V shed 1 base and J shed 5 bases, with 15 bases lying between them. Looked up from germline, CDR1 is SGHTA and CDR2 is FQGNSA. This CDR3 region has 16 residues. The CDR3 reads CASSLVGTRVDNEQFF. DNA for the CDR3: TGTGCCAGCAGCTTAGTAGGCACGAGGGTCGACAATGAGCAGTTCTTC.

J is TRBJ1-4 and V is TRBV5-3, with a possible D match to TRBD1 (5 bases). TRBV5-3 is flagged as an ORF with uncertain function. The V gene lost 0 bases and the J gene lost 4 bases, with 10 bases spanning the gap. This CDR3 spans 15 amino acids. The CDR3 loop reads CARSLVGGDNEKLFF. DNA for the CDR3: TGTGCCAGAAGCTTGGTGGGGGGAGATAATGAAAAACTGTTTTTT.

The V and J genes are TRBV10-2 and TRBJ2-3, with D tentatively TRBD2 (6 bases). CDR1 WSHSY and CDR2 SAAADI come from the germline V gene. This CDR3 has 14 residues. V was trimmed by 8 bases and J by 1 base, leaving 13 bases between them. The CDR3 region has the DNA TGCGCCAGCCAGATGGGACTGCGCACAGATACGCAGTATTTT. Residues: CASQMGLRTDTQYF.

The V call is TRBV27, the J call TRBJ2-3; TRBD2 might be the D (6 bases). V lost 8 bases and J 3 bases, leaving 24 bases between the germline ends. The CDR3 is 17 amino acids. From germline, CDR1 is MNHEY and CDR2 SMNVEV (reference sequence). The CDR3 DNA follows: TGTGCCAGCGGCTCTAAGGTCGGCGAACTAGCAACAGATACGCAGTATTTT. It specifies CASGSKVGELATDTQYF.

The rearrangement links TRBV5-4 to TRBJ1-6; D remains unclear. Per the germline V gene, CDR1 is SGHNT and CDR2 is YYREEE (reference sequence). The length of the CDR3 is 13 residues. The V end lost 1 base, the J end lost 7 bases, and 6 bases lay between the germline ends. CDR3 region: CASSLSENSPLHF. In DNA form, the CDR3 reads TGTGCCAGCAGCTTGTCTGAGAATTCACCCCTCCACTTT. Based on the CDR3 plus reference TRBV5-4 and TRBJ1-6, the full variable domain is ETGVTQSPTHLIKTRGQQVTLRCSSQSGHNTVSWYQQALGQGPQFIFQYYREEENGRGNFPPRFSGLQFPNYSSELNVNALELDDSALYLCASSLSENSPLHFGNGTRLTVT.

The genes are TRBV15 and TRBJ2-7, with D perhaps TRBD1 or TRBD2 (5 bases each). The CDR3 spans 14 residues. CDR1 is LNHNV and CDR2 is YYDKDF in the germline V gene (reference sequence). Trimming left V 5 bases short and J 2 bases short, with 13 bases between. The chain's CDR3 is CATSVGTATYEQYF. The CDR3 DNA reads TGTGCCACCAGCGTTGGGACGGCCACCTACGAGCAGTACTTC.

The chain couples TRBV21-1 to TRBJ2-7. TRBV21-1 is listed as a pseudogene. This CDR3 is built from 16 residues. In DNA, the CDR3 is TGTGCCAGCAGCAAAGGGGGATATTCTGCTTCCTACGAGCAGTACTTC. It yields the protein CASSKGGYSASYEQYF.

This rearrangement joins TRBV19 to TRBJ1-5, with D perhaps TRBD1 (6 bases). The germline V gene has CDR1 LNHDA and CDR2 SQIVND (reference sequence). The CDR3 has 15 residues. V gave up 7 bases and J gave up 3 bases, with 16 bases separating them. The CDR3 DNA follows: TGTGCCAGTAAGACACAGGGCGCCGCCAATCAGCCCCAGCATTTT. Translation: CASKTQGAANQPQHF.